The rows below give T cell receptor beta chains drawn from one sample of a study of blood T cells in healthy people across ages. TCRdb re-called the 5' RACE reads through MiXCR, storing one row per CDR3 protein. The sample lists about 1.5 million distinct CDR3 sequences; 40% to 50% were seen once. The sequencing input was blood. The receptor set was obtained from a woman younger than 35 in good health. Each CDR3 is given with its conserved first and last residue. The D gene is left open where the match is weak. Expanded clones get a size class; other rows say once, few or many, or leave the size out.

J gene: TRBJ2-7; V gene: TRBV29-1; D gene: TRBD2; clone size: -; CDR3 protein: CSVEATGTSGRYNEQYF; CDR3 DNA: TGCAGCGTTGAAGCCACCGGGACTAGCGGAAGATACAATGAGCAGTACTTC
J gene: TRBJ1-5; V gene: TRBV7-9; D gene: -; clone size: once; CDR3 protein: CASSLNPGSEPQHF; CDR3 DNA: TGTGCCAGCAGCTTAAACCCGGGGAGTGAGCCCCAGCATTTT
J gene: TRBJ2-3; V gene: TRBV5-1; D gene: -; clone size: -; CDR3 protein: CASSPTGGFIDTQYF; CDR3 DNA: TGCGCCAGCAGCCCCACGGGGGGCTTTATAGATACGCAGTATTTT
J gene: TRBJ2-7; V gene: TRBV2; D gene: -; clone size: many; CDR3 protein: CASSHTTDMPGPKWYEQYF; CDR3 DNA: TGTGCCAGCAGCCACACGACCGACATGCCCGGGCCTAAATGGTACGAGCAGTACTTC
J gene: TRBJ2-1; V gene: TRBV2; D gene: TRBD1; clone size: -; CDR3 protein: CASSRQGVGYEQFF; CDR3 DNA: TGTGCCAGCAGCCGACAGGGGGTGGGCTATGAGCAGTTCTTC
J gene: TRBJ2-3; V gene: TRBV3-1; D gene: -; clone size: -; CDR3 protein: CASRKYGEDTQYF; CDR3 DNA: TGTGCCAGCAGGAAATATGGGGAGGATACGCAGTATTTT
J gene: TRBJ2-4; V gene: TRBV28; D gene: -; clone size: -; CDR3 protein: CASRDLAKNIQYF; CDR3 DNA: TGTGCCAGCCGGGATTTAGCCAAAAACATTCAGTACTTC
J gene: TRBJ2-5; V gene: TRBV2; D gene: TRBD2; clone size: -; CDR3 protein: CASGLAGGTEETQYF; CDR3 DNA: TGTGCCAGCGGGCTAGCGGGCGGAACAGAAGAGACCCAGTACTTC
J gene: TRBJ1-2; V gene: TRBV15; D gene: -; clone size: -; CDR3 protein: CATSPRGEGHLGYTF; CDR3 DNA: TGTGCCACCAGCCCACGTGGGGAGGGTCATTTAGGCTACACCTTC
J gene: TRBJ2-7; V gene: TRBV7-2; D gene: TRBD1; clone size: -; CDR3 protein: CASSFPDREVHEQYF; CDR3 DNA: TGTGCCAGCAGCTTCCCGGACAGGGAGGTCCACGAGCAGTACTTC
J gene: TRBJ2-7; V gene: TRBV3-1; D gene: -; clone size: -; CDR3 protein: CASSPGGDRIAYEQYF; CDR3 DNA: TGTGCCAGCAGCCCGGGAGGGGACAGGATTGCCTACGAGCAGTACTTC
J gene: TRBJ2-1; V gene: TRBV6-7; D gene: -; clone size: few; CDR3 protein: CASSYSKDTFRDEQFF; CDR3 DNA: TGTGCCAGCAGTTACTCGAAAGATACTTTTAGGGATGAGCAGTTCTTC
J gene: TRBJ2-3; V gene: TRBV6-5; D gene: TRBD2; clone size: -; CDR3 protein: CASHWAGDTDTQYF; CDR3 DNA: TGTGCCAGCCATTGGGCGGGGGATACAGATACGCAGTATTTT
J gene: TRBJ1-1; V gene: TRBV5-1; D gene: -; clone size: -; CDR3 protein: CASSLAGYRGTEAFF; CDR3 DNA: TGCGCCAGCAGCTTGGCGGGATACCGGGGCACTGAAGCTTTCTTT
J gene: TRBJ2-1; V gene: TRBV20-1; D gene: -; clone size: -; CDR3 protein: CSARDKERYNEQFF; CDR3 DNA: TGCAGTGCTAGAGATAAGGAGCGGTACAATGAGCAGTTCTTC
J gene: TRBJ1-2; V gene: TRBV29-1; D gene: TRBD1; clone size: -; CDR3 protein: CSVEDRQGNYGYTF; CDR3 DNA: TGCAGCGTTGAGGACCGACAGGGGAACTATGGCTACACCTTC
J gene: TRBJ1-2; V gene: TRBV10-3; D gene: TRBD1; clone size: -; CDR3 protein: CAISELGQGSAYGYTF; CDR3 DNA: TGTGCCATCAGTGAGCTTGGACAGGGCTCGGCCTATGGCTACACCTTC
J gene: TRBJ2-5; V gene: TRBV20-1; D gene: -; clone size: few; CDR3 protein: CSAGDEETQYF; CDR3 DNA: TGCAGTGCCGGGGACGAAGAGACCCAGTACTTC
J gene: TRBJ2-4; V gene: TRBV6-2/TRBV6-3; D gene: -; clone size: many; CDR3 protein: CASSLRGVAKNIQYF; CDR3 DNA: TGTGCCAGCAGCCTACGGGGAGTAGCCAAAAACATTCAGTACTTC
J gene: TRBJ1-2; V gene: TRBV28; D gene: -; clone size: -; CDR3 protein: CASRQQGFYGYTF; CDR3 DNA: TGTGCCAGCAGACAGCAGGGTTTTTACGGCTACACCTTC
J gene: TRBJ2-7; V gene: TRBV28; D gene: TRBD1; clone size: once; CDR3 protein: CAISYPGQGPTPYEQYF; CDR3 DNA: TGTGCCATTTCCTACCCCGGACAGGGTCCAACCCCCTACGAGCAGTACTTC
J gene: TRBJ1-3; V gene: TRBV7-9; D gene: TRBD1; clone size: -; CDR3 protein: CASSLDRGPGNTIYF; CDR3 DNA: TGTGCCAGCAGCTTAGACAGGGGGCCTGGAAACACCATATATTTT
J gene: TRBJ2-5; V gene: TRBV7-9; D gene: -; clone size: many; CDR3 protein: CASSLVASGVETQYF; CDR3 DNA: TGTGCCAGCAGCCTAGTAGCCTCTGGAGTCGAGACCCAGTACTTC
J gene: TRBJ1-2; V gene: TRBV20-1; D gene: TRBD1; clone size: -; CDR3 protein: CSASGDRATGYTF; CDR3 DNA: TGCAGTGCCTCCGGGGACAGGGCGACTGGCTACACCTTC
J gene: TRBJ2-5; V gene: TRBV4-1; D gene: -; clone size: -; CDR3 protein: CASSLFGAQETQYF; CDR3 DNA: TGCGCCAGCAGCCTATTTGGCGCCCAAGAGACCCAGTACTTC
J gene: TRBJ2-7; V gene: TRBV5-1; D gene: -; clone size: few; CDR3 protein: CASSYPGESYEQYF; CDR3 DNA: TGCGCCAGCAGCTACCCGGGGGAATCCTACGAGCAGTACTTC
J gene: TRBJ2-1; V gene: TRBV5-1; D gene: -; clone size: -; CDR3 protein: CASRPGGRNNEQFF; CDR3 DNA: TGCGCCAGCAGACCAGGGGGGAGGAACAATGAGCAGTTCTTC
J gene: TRBJ1-1; V gene: TRBV9; D gene: TRBD1; clone size: -; CDR3 protein: CASSNGDRGNTEAFF; CDR3 DNA: TGTGCCAGCAGCAACGGTGACAGGGGGAACACTGAAGCTTTCTTT
J gene: TRBJ2-7; V gene: TRBV20-1; D gene: -; clone size: -; CDR3 protein: CSARDLNSAGLRYEQYF; CDR3 DNA: TGCAGTGCTAGAGATCTGAATAGCGCAGGGTTACGTTACGAGCAGTACTTC
J gene: TRBJ2-5; V gene: TRBV11-2; D gene: -; clone size: -; CDR3 protein: CASSNSGAQETQYF; CDR3 DNA: TGTGCCAGCAGCAATAGCGGCGCCCAAGAGACCCAGTACTTC
J gene: TRBJ2-1; V gene: TRBV7-6; D gene: -; clone size: -; CDR3 protein: CASSLGPGRASYNEQFF; CDR3 DNA: TGTGCCAGCAGCTTAGGCCCGGGGCGGGCCTCCTACAATGAGCAGTTCTTC
J gene: TRBJ2-1; V gene: TRBV5-1; D gene: TRBD2; clone size: -; CDR3 protein: CASSFVLTAAVSGPEQFF; CDR3 DNA: TGCGCCAGCAGCTTCGTCCTTACTGCAGCAGTTAGCGGGCCGGAGCAGTTCTTC